Below are 2 T cell receptor beta chains sequenced from a single sample in a study of PD-L1 blockade in urothelial cancer. Sequenced by immunoSEQ multiplex PCR; TCRdb stores in-frame clones only, minus some. The sample carries tens of thousands of clones, 90% recorded once. As to time point: pretreatment peripheral blood. Sequencing was performed on PBMCs, taken around atezolizumab (anti-PD-L1) treatment. These receptors were taken from a man aged 55 to 70 with urothelial cancer.

To note about this clone: At one end, the junction sequence differs from germline, possibly due to a read error. The rearrangement joins TRBV11-1 to TRBJ2-5; possibly TRBD2 for D (5 bases). From germline, CDR1 is SGHAT and CDR2 FQDESV (reference sequence). This CDR3 has 15 amino acids. The CDR3 loop reads CASSPLRGLGEAQYF. The CDR3 nucleotides are TGTGCCAGCAGCCCTTTACGAGGGTTAGGAGAGGCCCAGTACTTC.

The chain is built from TRBV7-2 and TRBJ1-4; no reliable D call. The CDR3 covers 14 residues. Per germline, CDR1 SGHTA and CDR2 FQGNSA. With 6 bases removed from V and 2 bases from J, the gap between germline ends came to 10 bases. In DNA form, the CDR3 reads TGTGCCAGCAGAACCGGCGGTACTAATGAAAAACTGTTTTTT. Its protein is CASRTGGTNEKLFF. Looking up the rest from reference TRBV7-2 and TRBJ1-4 gives the full variable domain: GAGVSQSPSNKVTEKGKDVELRCDPISGHTALYWYRQSLGQGLEFLIYFQGNSAPDKSGLPSDRFSAERTGGSVSTLTIQRTQQEDSAVYLCASRTGGTNEKLFFGSGTQLSVL.